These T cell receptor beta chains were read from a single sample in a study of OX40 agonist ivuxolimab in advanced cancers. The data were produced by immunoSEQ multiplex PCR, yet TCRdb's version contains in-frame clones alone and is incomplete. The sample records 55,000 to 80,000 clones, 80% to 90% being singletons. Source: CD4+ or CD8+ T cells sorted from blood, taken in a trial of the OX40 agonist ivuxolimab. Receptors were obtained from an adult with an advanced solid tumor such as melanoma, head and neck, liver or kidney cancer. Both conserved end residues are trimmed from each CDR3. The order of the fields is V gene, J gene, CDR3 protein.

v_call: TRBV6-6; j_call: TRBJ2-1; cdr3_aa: ASSYPGTAYNEQF
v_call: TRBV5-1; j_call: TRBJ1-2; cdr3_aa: ASSPDRSYGYT
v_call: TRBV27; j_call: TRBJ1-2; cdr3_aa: ASRETGLGYT
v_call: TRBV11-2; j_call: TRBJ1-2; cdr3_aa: ASSLGPERSHGYT
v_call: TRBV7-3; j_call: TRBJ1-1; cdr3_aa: ASSLMGGRVNTEAF
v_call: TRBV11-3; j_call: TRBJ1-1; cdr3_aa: ASAGGGWYSGTEAF
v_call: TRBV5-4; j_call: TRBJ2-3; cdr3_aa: ASTRPLAGDTQY
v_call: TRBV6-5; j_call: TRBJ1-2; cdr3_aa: ASSSPGQGYGYT
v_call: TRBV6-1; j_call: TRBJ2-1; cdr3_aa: ASRTSGGVFYEQF
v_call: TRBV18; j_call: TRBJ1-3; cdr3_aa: ASSPVGFSGNTIY
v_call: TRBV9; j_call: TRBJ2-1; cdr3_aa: ASSKSGGAPNEQF
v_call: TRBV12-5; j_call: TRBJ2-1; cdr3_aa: ASGASGGSYNEQF
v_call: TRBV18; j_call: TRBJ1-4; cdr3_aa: ASSPPGTGRAGEKLF
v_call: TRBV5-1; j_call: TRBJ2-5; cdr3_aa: ASSLGGTQETQY
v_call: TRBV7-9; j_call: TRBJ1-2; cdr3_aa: ASSSETGVNGYT
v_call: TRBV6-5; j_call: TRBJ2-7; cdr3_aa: ASRRGTSEQY
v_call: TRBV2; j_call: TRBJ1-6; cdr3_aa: AKGQGATSPLH
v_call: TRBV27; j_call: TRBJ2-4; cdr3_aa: ASSSRTRTLNIQY
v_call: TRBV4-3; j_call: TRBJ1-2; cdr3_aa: ASRRKGAINYGYT
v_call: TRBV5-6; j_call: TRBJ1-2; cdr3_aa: ASSFGTAPSKPGYT
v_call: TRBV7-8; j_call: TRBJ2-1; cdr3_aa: ASSSFAGGFYNEQF
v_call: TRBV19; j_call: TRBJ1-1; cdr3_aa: ASKSLRTEAF
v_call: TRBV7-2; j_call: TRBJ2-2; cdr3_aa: ASSLWDPNTGELF
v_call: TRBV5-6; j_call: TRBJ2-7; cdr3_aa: ASSLWGGLYEQY
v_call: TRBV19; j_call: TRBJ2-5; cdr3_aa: ASSTQETQY
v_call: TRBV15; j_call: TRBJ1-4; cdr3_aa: ATSSQGTGEKLF
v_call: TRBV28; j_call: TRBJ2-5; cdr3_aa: ASSFSTGTGGPETQY
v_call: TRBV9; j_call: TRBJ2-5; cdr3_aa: ASSPSGGRVEETQY
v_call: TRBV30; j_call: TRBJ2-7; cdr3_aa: AWSGQGVTYEQY
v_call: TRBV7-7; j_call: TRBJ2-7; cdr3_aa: ASSRDTGSYEQY
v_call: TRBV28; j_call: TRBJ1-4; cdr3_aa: ASTGGGETNEKLF
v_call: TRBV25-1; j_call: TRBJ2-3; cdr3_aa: ASSEVWDTQY
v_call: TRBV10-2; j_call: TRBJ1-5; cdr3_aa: ASSDSSIGNQPQH
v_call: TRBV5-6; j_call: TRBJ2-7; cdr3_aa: ASSPLSGTSYEQY
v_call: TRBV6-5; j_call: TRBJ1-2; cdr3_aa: ASSTPEGYGYT
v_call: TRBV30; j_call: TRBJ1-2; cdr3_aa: AWGQNYGYT